The clone carrying this T cell receptor beta chain was seen many times. With 7 bases removed from V and 4 bases from J, the gap between germline ends came to 17 bases. This CDR3 region has 14 residues. Germline V gene lookup returns CDR1 SQVTM and CDR2 ANQGSEA. The data originate from a study of T-cell reconstitution after alpha-beta-depleted transplantation in children. Unique molecular identifiers were incorporated into the prepared TCRbeta library. One entry per CDR3 protein results from TCRdb running MiXCR on the PCR reads. This table holds hundreds of thousands of distinct CDR3 sequences, around a sixth found once.

The gene calls are TRBV29-1 and TRBJ1-5; no clear D gene. This sequence originates from a human donor who donated a stem cell graft to a child with acute myeloid leukemia. This material consisted of PBMCs from the stem cell graft donor, taken from the stem cell graft. CDR3 amino acids: CSAAFGQTNQPQHF. The CDR3 region has the DNA TGCAGCGCCGCCTTTGGGCAGACTAATCAGCCCCAGCATTTT.